The count of the clone carrying this T cell receptor (beta chain) is one. The antigen is not known. The data belong to a study of beta chain features in type 1 diabetes. TCRB transcripts that were expressed got sequenced, as all of the isolated RNA had been reverse transcribed. An average of about 3.5 million reads was obtained for naive, central memory and regulatory T cell samples. Repertoires were generated with immunoSEQ multiplex PCR, while TCRdb's copy carries only in-frame clones and drops some. The data show several thousand clones, more than 75% seen once. Whole-study results and caveats: Resolution of whether HLA type affects TCRB rearrangement was not achieved here. Cells that show high TCR expression could be over-represented by cDNA sequencing.

Via the markers CD45RO/CCR7/CD25/CD127/CD95/CD27, stem cell-like memory, regulatory, central memory and naive CD4+ cells were sorted. Germline CDR1 SGHRS, CDR2 YFSETQ. After removal of 0 bases from V and 6 bases from J, the junction contained 6 bases not matched to a gene. The CDR3 is 16 residues long. The rearrangement joins TRBV5-1 to TRBJ2-3; 11 bases are shared with TRBD2. The sample comprised Tregs from blood. The sequence came from a woman aged 18-35 years in good health. CDR3 coding DNA: TGCGCCAGCAGCTTGGATCTTACTAGCGGGAGTGATACGCAGTATTTT. Amino acids: CASSLDLTSGSDTQYF.